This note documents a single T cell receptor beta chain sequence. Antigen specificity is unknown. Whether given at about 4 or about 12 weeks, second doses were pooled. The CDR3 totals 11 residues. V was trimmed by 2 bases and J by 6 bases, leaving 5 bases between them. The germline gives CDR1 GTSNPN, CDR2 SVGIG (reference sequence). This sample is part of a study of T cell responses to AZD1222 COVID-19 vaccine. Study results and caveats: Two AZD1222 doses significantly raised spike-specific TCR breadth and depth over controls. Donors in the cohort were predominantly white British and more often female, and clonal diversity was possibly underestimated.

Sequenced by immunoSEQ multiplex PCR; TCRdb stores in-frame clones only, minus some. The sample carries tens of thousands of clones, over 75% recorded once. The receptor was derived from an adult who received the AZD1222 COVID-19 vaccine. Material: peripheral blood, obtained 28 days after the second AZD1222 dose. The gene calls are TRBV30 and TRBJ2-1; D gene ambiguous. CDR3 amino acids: CAWSHGNEQFF. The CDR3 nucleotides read TGTGCCTGGAGTCATGGCAATGAGCAGTTCTTC.